The 20 T cell receptor beta chains below come from one sample, sequenced in a study of shared clonotypes between healthy human individuals. Cells designated naive CD8 were CD45RO-negative and were positively selected for CCR7, with terminally differentiated effector memory CD45RA+ cells excluded. Sequenced by immunoSEQ multiplex PCR; TCRdb stores in-frame clones only, minus some. There are 1.5 million to 2.5 million clones in the sample; approximately 94% occur only once, and 1.2% lies in the top ten. Sequenced input: naive CD8+ T cells sorted from blood. These TCRs come from a man between 18 and 29 years old in good health.

The chain is built from TRBV7-9 and TRBJ2-7; D might be TRBD1 (5 bases). This CDR3 comprises 14 residues. CDR1 is SEHNR and CDR2 is FQNEAQ in the germline V gene (reference sequence). Trimming removed 3 bases at V and 3 bases at J, with 12 bases between. CDR3 sequence (DNA): TGTGCCAGCAGCTTTCAAGGGGCGGTCTACGAGCAGTACTTC. Its protein is CASSFQGAVYEQYF.

This rearrangement joins TRBV15 to TRBJ2-7; no firm D call. Germline CDR1 LNHNV, CDR2 YYDKDF (reference sequence). Trimming took off 6 bases at V and 1 base at J, with 13 bases between the two ends. The CDR3 is made up of 14 amino acids. CDR3 nucleotide sequence: TGTGCCACCAGGGAAGAGGCGAGTTCCTACGAGCAGTACTTC. Translating gives CATREEASSYEQYF. Full variable domain (rest looked up from reference TRBV15 and TRBJ2-7): DAMVIQNPRYQVTQFGKPVTLSCSQTLNHNVMYWYQQKSSQAPKLLFHYYDKDFNNEADTPDNFQSRRPNTSFCFLDIRSPGLGDTAMYLCATREEASSYEQYFGPGTRLTVT.

V gene TRBV7-8 combines with J gene TRBJ2-7; weak D call: TRBD1 (6 bases). Germline V CDR1 and CDR2: SGHVS, FQNEAQ. The CDR3 is 13 residues long. Trimming stripped 5 bases from V and 0 bases from J, with 8 bases between. The CDR3 DNA reads as TGTGCCAGCAGCAGACAGGTCTCCTACGAGCAGTACTTC. Its translation: CASSRQVSYEQYF.

This clone appeared a single time. The chain joins TRBV27 to TRBJ2-2; D is unclear. This CDR3 is built from 15 residues. Germline-derived CDR1 and CDR2 are MNHEY and SMNVEV (reference sequence). The germline V and J ends were trimmed by 4 bases and 0 bases, with 9 bases remaining between them. As DNA, the CDR3 is TGTGCCAGCAGTTCTAACATGGCGAACACCGGGGAGCTGTTTTTT. It codes for CASSSNMANTGELFF.

The chain uses TRBV6-6 and TRBJ2-1; the match to TRBD2 covers 8 bases. Germline trimming cut 10 bases from V and 2 bases from J; bases unmatched to any gene: 4. The CDR3 is made up of 13 amino acids. The germline V gene encodes CDR1 MNHNY and CDR2 SVGAGI (reference sequence). CDR3 sequence reads: CATTSGTYNEQFF. The CDR3 nucleotides are TGTGCCACCACTAGCGGAACCTACAATGAGCAGTTCTTC.

V usage is TRBV4-1 and J usage is TRBJ2-7, with 10 bases that match TRBD1. Germline assignment: CDR1 MGHRA and CDR2 YSYEKL. V shed 2 bases, J shed 4 bases, and the junction held 8 bases outside the gene matches. CDR3 length: 16 amino acids. The CDR3 loop is CASSQTLGDRGYEQYF. The CDR3 bases are TGCGCCAGCAGCCAAACCCTGGGGGACAGGGGATACGAGCAGTACTTC.

The V call is TRBV28, the J call TRBJ1-6; tentatively, D is TRBD1 (6 bases). CDR1 and CDR2 from the germline V gene are MDHEN and SYDVKM. There are 15 residues in the CDR3. Trimming removed 7 bases at V and 3 bases at J, with 13 bases between. This chain's CDR3 is CASIQGPLYNSPLHF. As DNA, the CDR3 is TGTGCCAGCATCCAGGGGCCGCTCTATAATTCACCCCTCCACTTT.

The chain joins TRBV10-3 to TRBJ1-2; D call uncertain. V lost 5 bases and J lost 2, with 9 bases in between. Germline-derived CDR1 and CDR2 are ENHRY and SYGVKD. CDR3 length: 13 residues. For the CDR3, the DNA is TGTGCCATCAGTTCCGGGTCCAACTATGGCTACACCTTC. It specifies CAISSGSNYGYTF.

The chain has TRBV10-3 and TRBJ1-1; possible D gene TRBD1, 5 bases. Germline V gives CDR1 ENHRY, CDR2 SYGVKD. This CDR3 contains 10 residues. Between the trimmed V and J ends, which lost 11 bases and 5 bases, there was a span of 9 bases. CDR3 loop: CAAGETEAFF. For the CDR3, the DNA is TGTGCCGCGGGGGAAACTGAAGCTTTCTTT.

Only one count was recorded for this clone. The chain uses TRBV11-2 and TRBJ2-2; the match to TRBD1 covers 8 bases. In germline, CDR1 is SGHAT, CDR2 FQNNGV. CDR3 length equals 19 residues. Trimming took 2 bases from V and 3 from J; bases not matched to a gene: 14. Here the CDR3 DNA reads TGTGCCAGCAGCTTAATAAGGGGCCAGGGGGCGAAGTACACCGGGGAGCTGTTTTTT. It translates to CASSLIRGQGAKYTGELFF.

The chain joins TRBV14 to TRBJ1-1; D remains unclear. Trimming shortened V by 0 bases and J by 6 bases, and 8 bases separated the two germline ends. From germline, CDR1 is SGHDN and CDR2 FVKESK. The CDR3 is made up of 13 amino acids. CDR3 nucleotides: TGTGCCAGCAGCCAAGAGGGAACCTCTGAAGCTTTCTTT. This gives the protein CASSQEGTSEAFF. The whole variable domain, filled in from reference TRBV14 and TRBJ1-1, reads EAGVTQFPSHSVIEKGQTVTLRCDPISGHDNLYWYRRVMGKEIKFLLHFVKESKQDESGMPNNRFLAERTGGTYSTLKVQPAELEDSGVYFCASSQEGTSEAFFGQGTRLTVV.

The chain carries TRBV4-3 and TRBJ1-1; D not resolved. Germline values: CDR1 LGHNA, CDR2 YSLEER. There are 13 residues in the CDR3. The V end was cut by 5 bases, the J end by 5 bases, with 12 bases between. Here the CDR3 DNA reads TGCGCCAGCAGCGATCACGGGTATACTGAAGCTTTCTTT. It translates to CASSDHGYTEAFF.

This chain joins TRBV2 and TRBJ2-1; TRBD2 agrees at 8 bases. CDR1 and CDR2 (germline): SNHLY, FYNNEI. This CDR3 contains 16 residues. Trimming took 5 bases from V and 3 from J; bases not matched to a gene: 9. In nucleotides, the CDR3 is TGTGCCAGCAGTCGGGCGGGGGGTCTCTACTACAATGAGCAGTTCTTC. Translated, it gives CASSRAGGLYYNEQFF.

V and J are TRBV27 and TRBJ2-1; 7 bases match TRBD2. This CDR3 has 15 residues. The germline V gene has CDR1 MNHEY and CDR2 SMNVEV (reference sequence). Trimming removed 5 bases from V and 6 bases from J; junction bases left unmatched: 10. The CDR3 region is CASSLSGPLPNEQFF. In nucleotides, the CDR3 is TGTGCCAGCAGTCTTAGCGGGCCTCTTCCCAATGAGCAGTTCTTC.

Of note for this clone: Other nucleotide sequences in the sample specify the same CDR3. The rearrangement uses TRBV19 and TRBJ2-7; TRBD1 agrees at 8 bases. The CDR3 runs 12 residues. V dropped 8 bases and J dropped 6; count of bases not matched to a gene: 6. Germline V gives CDR1 LNHDA, CDR2 SQIVND (reference sequence). Here the CDR3 DNA reads TGTGCCAGTCGGCAGGGGGCAGGCGAGCAGTACTTC. This codes for CASRQGAGEQYF. Using reference TRBV19 and TRBJ2-7 for the parts outside the CDR3, the full variable domain is DGGITQSPKYLFRKEGQNVTLSCEQNLNHDAMYWYRQDPGQGLRLIYYSQIVNDFQKGDIAEGYSVSREKKESFPLTVTSAQKNPTAFYLCASRQGAGEQYFGPGTRLTVT.

The rearrangement uses TRBV7-9 and TRBJ2-1; 11 positions agree with TRBD2. Germline-derived CDR1 and CDR2 are SEHNR and FQNEAQ (reference sequence). Germline trimming cut 4 bases from V and 3 bases from J; bases unmatched to any gene: 5. The CDR3 runs 16 residues. CDR3: CASSSRLAGLYNEQFF. CDR3 bases: TGTGCCAGCAGCTCCCGACTAGCGGGGCTCTACAATGAGCAGTTCTTC.

As regards this clone: The sample holds other DNA sequences that translate to the same CDR3. This chain connects TRBV11-2 to TRBJ2-7, with D possibly called TRBD1 or TRBD2 (5 bases each). Trimming took 1 base from V and 9 from J, leaving 7 bases between them. Germline lookup yields CDR1 SGHAT and CDR2 FQNNGV. There are 11 residues in the CDR3. Here the CDR3 reads CASSLGDGQYF. The CDR3 DNA sequence: TGTGCCAGCAGCTTAGGGGACGGGCAGTACTTC.

The chain carries TRBV6-6 and TRBJ2-5; TRBD1 matches at 9 bases. There are 14 residues in the CDR3. The trim removed 7 bases at V and 2 bases at J, leaving 5 bases unmatched. Looked up from germline, CDR1 is MNHNY and CDR2 is SVGAGI (reference sequence). The chain's CDR3 is CASTLDRGQETQYF. CDR3 DNA: TGTGCCAGCACCCTCGACAGGGGGCAAGAGACCCAGTACTTC.

CDR3: CASSLAGGKDTQYF. The CDR3 coding sequence is TGTGCCAGCAGCTTAGCCGGGGGCAAAGATACGCAGTATTTT. This chain joins TRBV7-2 and TRBJ2-3; the D gene could be TRBD1 or TRBD2 (6 bases each). V lost 0 bases and J 5 bases, leaving 9 bases between the germline ends. Germline loops: CDR1 SGHTA, CDR2 FQGNSA. The CDR3 extends over 14 amino acids.

This clone appeared a single time. The gene calls are TRBV29-1 and TRBJ2-2; D is possibly TRBD1 or TRBD2 (5 bases each). V lost 4 bases to trimming and J lost 6 bases, with 9 bases between them. The CDR3 is 12 residues long. Germline V lookup: CDR1 SQVTM, CDR2 ANQGSEA. The CDR3 DNA reads TGCAGCGTTGTTCTGGGACCCGGGGAGCTGTTTTTT. It specifies CSVVLGPGELFF.